A selection of T cell receptor beta chains follows, all from one sample in a study of a mutant IDH1 vaccine in newly diagnosed glioma. The data were produced by immunoSEQ multiplex PCR, yet TCRdb's version contains in-frame clones alone and is incomplete. The data hold approximately 60,000 clones, with over 80% observed a single time. The antigens for these receptors are not known. The source material was PBMCs, sampled from a glioma patient whose treatment included an IDH1 peptide vaccine. The receptor set was obtained from a woman aged 50 to 60 with glioma. The CDR3 runs from the conserved cysteine through the conserved F or W. The D gene is left open where the match is weak. Clone size is shown for a subset of rows, as once, few, many or a class of expanded clone.

abundance: NA; v_gene: TRBV19; j_gene: TRBJ1-4; d_gene: TRBD1; CDR3aa: CASSTGDRGSEKLFF; CDR3nt: TGTGCCAGTAGTACCGGAGACAGGGGGAGTGAAAAACTGTTTTTT
abundance: NA; v_gene: TRBV2; j_gene: TRBJ1-4; d_gene: TRBD1; CDR3aa: CASSPTGRREKLFF; CDR3nt: TGTGCCAGCAGTCCGACAGGGAGGCGTGAAAAACTGTTTTTT
abundance: NA; v_gene: TRBV4-2; j_gene: TRBJ2-1; d_gene: NA; CDR3aa: CASSQGLSGTGALYNEQFF; CDR3nt: TGTGCCAGCAGCCAAGGGCTATCGGGAACTGGAGCCCTATACAATGAGCAGTTCTTC
abundance: NA; v_gene: TRBV2; j_gene: TRBJ1-5; d_gene: NA; CDR3aa: CASSPDRQRRNQPQHF; CDR3nt: TGTGCCAGCAGTCCAGATCGACAAAGACGTAATCAGCCCCAGCATTTT
abundance: NA; v_gene: TRBV6-6; j_gene: TRBJ2-1; d_gene: NA; CDR3aa: CASSSAEQFF; CDR3nt: TGTGCCAGCAGTTCGGCTGAGCAGTTCTTC
abundance: NA; v_gene: TRBV28; j_gene: TRBJ2-2; d_gene: NA; CDR3aa: CASREGGTNTGELFF; CDR3nt: TGTGCCAGCAGGGAGGGGGGCACGAACACCGGGGAGCTGTTTTTT
abundance: once; v_gene: TRBV9; j_gene: TRBJ1-2; d_gene: NA; CDR3aa: CASSVDNLGYTF; CDR3nt: TGTGCCAGCAGCGTGGATAATTTAGGCTACACCTTC
abundance: NA; v_gene: TRBV5-8; j_gene: TRBJ1-2; d_gene: NA; CDR3aa: CASSRANYGYTF; CDR3nt: TGTGCCAGCAGCAGGGCTAACTATGGCTACACCTTC
abundance: NA; v_gene: TRBV19; j_gene: TRBJ1-3; d_gene: TRBD1; CDR3aa: CASKGGQGGMAGNTIYF; CDR3nt: TGTGCCAGTAAAGGTGGACAGGGAGGGATGGCTGGAAACACCATATATTTT
abundance: NA; v_gene: TRBV19; j_gene: TRBJ1-4; d_gene: NA; CDR3aa: CASSNRATNEKLFF; CDR3nt: TGTGCCAGTAGTAACCGCGCAACTAATGAAAAACTGTTTTTT
abundance: NA; v_gene: TRBV7-2; j_gene: TRBJ2-7; d_gene: TRBD2; CDR3aa: CASSLANGGTREQYF; CDR3nt: TGTGCCAGCAGCTTAGCTAACGGGGGGACGAGGGAGCAGTACTTC
abundance: NA; v_gene: TRBV18; j_gene: TRBJ2-7; d_gene: NA; CDR3aa: CASSDVQGSEQYF; CDR3nt: TGTGCCAGCTCAGACGTACAGGGAAGCGAGCAGTACTTC
abundance: NA; v_gene: TRBV30; j_gene: TRBJ2-2; d_gene: NA; CDR3aa: CAWSARGGELFF; CDR3nt: TGTGCCTGGAGTGCCCGTGGCGGGGAGCTGTTTTTT
abundance: NA; v_gene: TRBV11-2; j_gene: TRBJ1-6; d_gene: NA; CDR3aa: CASSLEDSYNSPLHF; CDR3nt: TGTGCCAGCAGCTTAGAGGACTCCTATAATTCACCCCTCCACTTT
abundance: NA; v_gene: TRBV9; j_gene: TRBJ2-1; d_gene: TRBD2; CDR3aa: CASSVDLRGAYNEQFF; CDR3nt: TGTGCCAGCAGCGTAGATTTGCGGGGGGCCTACAATGAGCAGTTCTTC
abundance: NA; v_gene: TRBV2; j_gene: TRBJ1-4; d_gene: TRBD1; CDR3aa: CASSAGTGGGKLFF; CDR3nt: TGTGCCAGCAGTGCCGGGACAGGGGGCGGAAAACTGTTTTTT
abundance: NA; v_gene: TRBV10-3; j_gene: TRBJ1-4; d_gene: NA; CDR3aa: CAISEGIDEKLFF; CDR3nt: TGTGCCATCAGTGAGGGGATTGATGAAAAACTGTTTTTT
abundance: NA; v_gene: TRBV10-1; j_gene: TRBJ1-5; d_gene: NA; CDR3aa: CASILTGGNQPQHF; CDR3nt: TGCGCCAGCATTCTTACTGGGGGCAATCAGCCCCAGCATTTT
abundance: NA; v_gene: TRBV7-9; j_gene: TRBJ1-5; d_gene: NA; CDR3aa: CASSEAEGRQPQHF; CDR3nt: TGTGCCAGCAGCGAGGCCGAGGGCCGGCAGCCCCAGCATTTT
abundance: NA; v_gene: TRBV5-4; j_gene: TRBJ1-1; d_gene: NA; CDR3aa: CASSFEGLSTEAFF; CDR3nt: TGTGCCAGCAGCTTCGAGGGTTTATCTACTGAAGCTTTCTTT
abundance: NA; v_gene: TRBV19; j_gene: TRBJ1-5; d_gene: NA; CDR3aa: CASSISQTVLQPQHF; CDR3nt: TGTGCCAGTAGTATTTCGCAGACAGTTCTTCAGCCCCAGCATTTT
abundance: once; v_gene: TRBV2; j_gene: TRBJ2-3; d_gene: TRBD2; CDR3aa: CASTPSTSGRGTQYF; CDR3nt: TGTGCCAGCACCCCTTCGACTAGCGGGAGAGGTACGCAGTATTTT
abundance: NA; v_gene: TRBV9; j_gene: TRBJ1-4; d_gene: TRBD1; CDR3aa: CASSVDRGRVGEKLFF; CDR3nt: TGTGCCAGCAGCGTCGACAGGGGGCGCGTTGGTGAAAAACTGTTTTTT
abundance: once; v_gene: TRBV6-4; j_gene: TRBJ1-2; d_gene: NA; CDR3aa: CASSDWPGGNYGYTF; CDR3nt: TGTGCCAGCAGTGACTGGCCAGGAGGGAACTATGGCTACACCTTC
abundance: NA; v_gene: TRBV7-8; j_gene: TRBJ2-7; d_gene: TRBD1; CDR3aa: CASSLGQGIYEQYF; CDR3nt: TGTGCCAGCAGCTTAGGACAGGGGATCTACGAGCAGTACTTC
abundance: NA; v_gene: TRBV29-1; j_gene: TRBJ1-5; d_gene: NA; CDR3aa: CSVGGDQPQHF; CDR3nt: TGCAGCGTTGGAGGGGATCAGCCCCAGCATTTT
abundance: NA; v_gene: TRBV4-2; j_gene: TRBJ1-6; d_gene: NA; CDR3aa: CASSLNRGIGGNSPLHF; CDR3nt: TGTGCCAGCAGCCTGAACAGAGGTATTGGGGGGAATTCACCCCTCCACTTT
abundance: NA; v_gene: TRBV29-1; j_gene: TRBJ2-1; d_gene: NA; CDR3aa: CSFSHQPRSEQFF; CDR3nt: TGCAGCTTCTCCCACCAGCCCCGGAGTGAGCAGTTCTTC
abundance: NA; v_gene: TRBV18; j_gene: TRBJ1-1; d_gene: NA; CDR3aa: CASSQVPSNTEAFF; CDR3nt: TGTGCCAGCTCACAGGTCCCCTCGAACACTGAAGCTTTCTTT
abundance: NA; v_gene: TRBV6-5; j_gene: TRBJ2-1; d_gene: NA; CDR3aa: CASSSTLSSYNEQFF; CDR3nt: TGTGCCAGCAGTTCTACACTGAGCTCCTACAATGAGCAGTTCTTC
abundance: NA; v_gene: TRBV10-1; j_gene: TRBJ2-3; d_gene: TRBD1; CDR3aa: CASSDRDRADTQYF; CDR3nt: TGCGCCAGCAGTGATAGGGACAGGGCAGATACGCAGTATTTT
abundance: NA; v_gene: TRBV15; j_gene: TRBJ1-5; d_gene: TRBD1; CDR3aa: CATSRVEGGLGQPQHF; CDR3nt: TGTGCCACCAGCAGAGTGGAAGGGGGCCTGGGGCAGCCCCAGCATTTT
abundance: NA; v_gene: TRBV27; j_gene: TRBJ2-3; d_gene: NA; CDR3aa: CASSFKVSTDTQYF; CDR3nt: TGTGCCAGCAGTTTTAAGGTTAGCACAGATACGCAGTATTTT
abundance: NA; v_gene: TRBV15; j_gene: TRBJ1-4; d_gene: TRBD1; CDR3aa: CATSRGGTGYEKLFF; CDR3nt: TGTGCCACCAGCAGGGGGGGGACAGGGTACGAAAAACTGTTTTTT
abundance: NA; v_gene: TRBV15; j_gene: TRBJ2-3; d_gene: TRBD2; CDR3aa: CATSPLSGGAWQYF; CDR3nt: TGTGCCACCTCACCACTGAGCGGGGGGGCATGGCAGTATTTT
abundance: NA; v_gene: TRBV18; j_gene: TRBJ1-6; d_gene: TRBD1; CDR3aa: CASSPTRGSPLHF; CDR3nt: TGTGCCAGCTCCCCGACCAGGGGGTCACCCCTCCACTTT
abundance: NA; v_gene: TRBV6-1; j_gene: TRBJ1-2; d_gene: TRBD1; CDR3aa: CASSLTGGNGYTF; CDR3nt: TGTGCCAGCAGTCTGACAGGGGGCAACGGCTACACCTTC